The next 30 T cell receptor beta chains were all read from a single sample in a study of blood T cell repertoires in COVID-19. Clones were sequenced by immunoSEQ multiplex PCR, and TCRdb holds only the in-frame ones, with some missing. Found here are 43,000 or so clones, roughly 90% of them singletons; the top ten hold 15% to 17%. Specimen: peripheral blood. Receptor source: a man in his 60s with active COVID-19.

V is TRBV6-5 and J is TRBJ2-5; TRBD1 matches at 8 bases. The CDR3 totals 15 residues. The germline gives CDR1 MNHEY, CDR2 SVGAGI. Trimming took 8 bases from V and 5 from J; bases not matched to a gene: 13. CDR3 nucleotide sequence: TGTGCCAGCCGCCCAATAGGCCAGGGGGCGGAGACCCAGTACTTC. It codes for CASRPIGQGAETQYF.

The genes are TRBV6-2 or TRBV6-3 and TRBJ1-5; no clear D. The CDR3 loop spans 13 amino acids. Germline V gene data show CDR1 as MNHEY and CDR2 as SVGEGT. The V end was cut by 6 bases, the J end by 5 bases, with 11 bases between. This CDR3 is CASSPLDDQPQHF. The CDR3 region has the DNA TGTGCCAGCAGCCCCCTAGATGATCAGCCCCAGCATTTT.

The CDR3 nucleotides read TGTGCCAGCAGTCCCTCGGGACTCCGGGGAGAGACCCAGTACTTC. It translates to CASSPSGLRGETQYF. The rearrangement links TRBV28 to TRBJ2-5; TRBD2 might be the D (6 bases). CDR1 and CDR2 (germline): MDHEN, SYDVKM. The CDR3 is 15 residues long. Trimming cost V 5 bases and J 4 bases, with 17 bases left between them. The full variable domain, completed using reference TRBV28 and TRBJ2-5, is DVKVTQSSRYLVKRTGEKVFLECVQDMDHENMFWYRQDPGLGLRLIYFSYDVKMKEKGDIPEGYSVSREKKERFSLILESASTNQTSMYLCASSPSGLRGETQYFGPGTRLLVL.

The rearrangement uses TRBV5-6 and TRBJ1-5; 11 bases match TRBD1. Losses at the gene ends were 4 bases for V and 4 bases for J; bases not matched to a gene: 1. This CDR3 region has 14 residues. Germline V gene lookup returns CDR1 SGHDT and CDR2 YYEEEE. The CDR3 coding sequence is TGTGCCAGCAGCGGGACAGGGGGGAATCAGCCCCAGCATTTT. Protein product: CASSGTGGNQPQHF.

CDR3 amino acids: CASSPRTGGTGELFF. The CDR3 coding sequence is TGTGCCAGCTCACCGAGGACAGGGGGCACCGGGGAGCTGTTTTTT. This chain connects TRBV18 to TRBJ2-2; 10 positions agree with TRBD1. Unmatched junction bases numbered 2, after V lost 3 bases and J lost 4 bases. This CDR3 region has 15 residues. Germline assignment: CDR1 KGHSH and CDR2 LQKENI.

V is TRBV4-3 and J is TRBJ2-1; 7 bases map to TRBD2. Germline assignment: CDR1 LGHNA and CDR2 YSLEER. V gave up 0 bases and J gave up 6 bases; unmatched junction bases: 5. The CDR3 contains 15 residues. As DNA, the CDR3 is TGCGCCAGCAGCCAAGATATGGGGGGGGGCAATGAGCAGTTCTTC. Its translation: CASSQDMGGGNEQFF.

The genes are TRBV7-8 and TRBJ2-3, with 7 positions matching TRBD1. The germline V gene encodes CDR1 SGHVS and CDR2 FQNEAQ. Trimming cost V 0 bases and J 4 bases; bases outside gene matches: 7. CDR3 size: 16 residues. The CDR3 DNA follows: TGTGCCAGCAGCTTAGCGCTGGCAGGGGGTCCAGATACGCAGTATTTT. It yields the protein CASSLALAGGPDTQYF.

This rearrangement joins TRBV5-8 to TRBJ1-6; TRBD1 agrees at 9 bases. The CDR3 consists of 15 residues. Germline V lookup: CDR1 SGHTS, CDR2 YDEGEE. V was pared by 3 bases and J by 4 bases, with 2 bases of the junction left unmatched. CDR3 coding DNA: TGTGCCAGCAGCTGGGACAGGGCTTATAATTCACCCCTCCACTTT. Translation gives CASSWDRAYNSPLHF.

The V call is TRBV21-1, the J call TRBJ2-4; the D call in the table, TRBD2, was not verified against the DNA. TRBV21-1 is an annotated pseudogene. This CDR3 spans 18 amino acids. In DNA form, the CDR3 reads TGTGCCAGCAGCAAAAGATTGGGTCGGCAGGGAGGTAAAAACATTCAGTACTTC. The encoded protein is CASSKRLGRQGGKNIQYF.

The V gene is TRBV3-1 (or the pseudogene TRBV3-2), the J gene TRBJ2-2; D is perhaps TRBD2 (5 bases). This CDR3 is built from 15 residues. Trimming shortened V by 2 bases and J by 9 bases, and 16 bases separated the two germline ends. CDR1 LGHDT and CDR2 YNNKEL come from the germline V gene (reference sequence). CDR3 sequence: CASSQPFREDRELFF. CDR3 coding DNA: TGTGCCAGCAGCCAACCTTTCCGGGAAGACAGGGAGCTGTTTTTT.

The chain carries TRBV28 and TRBJ1-5; D is unclear. There are 15 residues in the CDR3. CDR1 and CDR2 from the germline V gene are MDHEN and SYDVKM. V was clipped by 3 bases and J by 0 bases, with 9 bases between them. The CDR3 DNA reads TGTGCCAGCAGTTTCGGGTCTGGTAGCAATCAGCCCCAGCATTTT. Its translation is CASSFGSGSNQPQHF.

This clone was detected a few times. The genes are TRBV20-1 and TRBJ1-2; tentatively, D is TRBD1 (6 bases). CDR3 size: 13 residues. The germline gives CDR1 DFQATT, CDR2 SNEGSKA (reference sequence). The ends were cut back, 3 bases at V and 4 bases at J, with 12 bases in the middle. DNA for the CDR3: TGCAGTGCTAGTACAGGGCGGAGCTATGGCTACACCTTC. Translation gives CSASTGRSYGYTF.

The chain is built from TRBV10-2 and TRBJ2-2, with no clear D. The germline V gene has CDR1 WSHSY and CDR2 SAAADI. V lost 6 bases and J 0 bases, leaving 11 bases between the germline ends. There are 15 residues in the CDR3. CDR3 loop: CASSRIDANTGELFF. CDR3 coding DNA: TGCGCCAGCAGCAGGATAGACGCGAACACCGGGGAGCTGTTTTTT.

The V gene is TRBV5-1, the J gene TRBJ1-4; TRBD1 might be the D (5 bases). The CDR3 consists of 15 residues. In germline, CDR1 is SGHRS, CDR2 YFSETQ. Trimming cost V 0 bases and J 8 bases, with 14 bases left between them. The CDR3 reads CASSLAGGAQEKLFF. Written as DNA, the CDR3 is TGCGCCAGCAGCTTGGCAGGAGGGGCGCAGGAAAAACTGTTTTTT.

This rearrangement joins TRBV29-1 to TRBJ2-7; tentative D call: TRBD1 (6 bases). The CDR3 extends over 14 amino acids. Germline V gives CDR1 SQVTM, CDR2 ANQGSEA. Trimming removed 4 bases from V and 2 bases from J, with 15 bases in between. CDR3 sequence reads: CSVAPGQGPYEQYF. DNA of the CDR3: TGCAGCGTTGCTCCAGGGCAGGGGCCCTACGAGCAGTACTTC.

This clone has just one count. This chain connects TRBV13 to TRBJ2-1; D might be TRBD2 (5 bases). The CDR3 is 16 amino acids. Germline CDR1 and CDR2: PRHDT and FYEKMQ (reference sequence). The ends were cut back, 5 bases at V and 6 bases at J, with 20 bases in the middle. In DNA form, the CDR3 reads TGTGCCAGCAGCCAGCGGAGCGCAGGTGAACTCAATGAGCAGTTCTTC. Its protein is CASSQRSAGELNEQFF.

V is TRBV5-1 and J is TRBJ2-7; 7 nucleotides match TRBD1. Per the germline V gene, CDR1 is SGHRS and CDR2 is YFSETQ. J gave up 7 bases and V 4 bases, and 11 bases lay outside the gene matches. CDR3 length: 14 residues. As DNA, the CDR3 is TGCGCCAGCAGCCCTACAGGGGCCTCGTGGGAGCAGTACTTC. It encodes CASSPTGASWEQYF.

The chain couples TRBV6-6 to TRBJ2-5; the match to TRBD1 covers 10 bases. Trimming took 5 bases from V and 1 from J; bases not matched to a gene: 4. CDR3 length equals 15 residues. Germline V gene sequence: CDR1 MNHNY, CDR2 SVGAGI (reference sequence). In DNA form, the CDR3 reads TGTGCCAGCAGTCACCGGGACAGGGGCCAAGAGACCCAGTACTTC. Translation gives CASSHRDRGQETQYF.

The chain uses TRBV10-3 and TRBJ1-1; D uncertain. The CDR3 runs 13 residues. V was shortened by 4 bases and J by 8 bases, with 14 bases between the two germline ends. Per the germline V gene, CDR1 is ENHRY and CDR2 is SYGVKD. This CDR3 reads CAISVSRGEEAFF. The CDR3 DNA reads as TGTGCCATCAGTGTTTCCCGGGGAGAAGAAGCTTTCTTT.

The V call is TRBV6-5, the J call TRBJ2-7; 7 bases agree with TRBD1. V dropped 11 bases and J dropped 3; count of bases not matched to a gene: 10. Germline loops: CDR1 MNHEY, CDR2 SVGAGI. The CDR3 extends over 13 amino acids. The CDR3 region is CAATSGTVYEQYF. CDR3 in DNA: TGTGCCGCCACATCCGGGACAGTCTACGAGCAGTACTTC.

CDR3 sequence reads: CASSPGTLQETQYF. In DNA, the CDR3 is TGTGCCAGCTCACCGGGGACTCTACAAGAGACCCAGTACTTC. The rearrangement uses TRBV18 and TRBJ2-5; weak D call: TRBD2 (6 bases). The CDR3 covers 14 residues. The germline V and J ends were trimmed by 3 bases and 2 bases, with 10 bases remaining between them. Germline CDR1 reads KGHSH; CDR2 reads LQKENI.

V is TRBV27 and J is TRBJ2-2, with 11 bases that match TRBD2. CDR3 length: 13 amino acids. V shed 8 bases, J shed 7 bases, and the junction held 3 bases outside the gene matches. The germline gives CDR1 MNHEY, CDR2 SMNVEV (reference sequence). The CDR3 protein is CASLTSGVGELFF. CDR3 coding DNA: TGTGCCAGCCTGACTAGCGGGGTCGGGGAGCTGTTTTTT.

The gene calls are TRBV2 and TRBJ1-2, with D hard to call. This CDR3 has 14 residues. Per the germline V gene, CDR1 is SNHLY and CDR2 is FYNNEI. V dropped 2 bases and J dropped 5 bases, with 12 bases sitting between them. The CDR3 DNA is TGTGCCAGCAGTGAATTCCGGACTCAGTATGGCTACACCTTC. It translates to CASSEFRTQYGYTF.

V and J are TRBV6-5 and TRBJ1-6; the D is unclear. Deletions cut 6 bases from V and 7 bases from J, with 13 bases between. From germline, CDR1 is MNHEY and CDR2 SVGAGI. The CDR3 length is 14 residues. CDR3 nucleotide sequence: TGTGCCAGCAGACACAGAGCCTCGAATTCACCCCTCCACTTT. This encodes CASRHRASNSPLHF.

The V call is TRBV4-2, the J call TRBJ2-7, with 8 bases that match TRBD1. This CDR3 region has 18 residues. Trimming cost V 0 bases and J 1 base; bases outside gene matches: 11. CDR1 is LGHNA and CDR2 is YNFKEQ in the germline V gene. CDR3 bases: TGTGCCAGCAGCCAAGAGTCCTTCCGGACAGGGAATTCCTACGAGCAGTACTTC. The encoded protein is CASSQESFRTGNSYEQYF.

This chain uses TRBV7-9 with TRBJ1-2; 7 positions agree with TRBD1. The V and J ends lost 5 bases and 4 bases, in that order; junction bases with no gene match: 7. Germline lookup yields CDR1 SEHNR and CDR2 FQNEAQ (reference sequence). There are 14 residues in the CDR3. The CDR3 sequence is CASSGNTGAYGYTF. DNA for the CDR3: TGTGCCAGCAGCGGAAACACAGGGGCCTATGGCTACACCTTC.

The rearrangement uses TRBV7-2 and TRBJ2-1; TRBD2 matches 7 bases. Germline CDR1 SGHTA, CDR2 FQGNSA. This CDR3 contains 15 residues. V lost 1 base to trimming and J lost 2 bases; unmatched junction nucleotides: 2. In DNA form, the CDR3 reads TGTGCCAGCAGCTTAGTGGCGGGGGCCTACAATGAGCAGTTCTTC. This sequence encodes CASSLVAGAYNEQFF.

This chain joins TRBV11-3 and TRBJ2-1; 15 bases map to TRBD2. From germline, CDR1 is SGHNT and CDR2 YENEEA. V lost 5 bases, J lost 8 bases, and 7 bases stayed unmatched. This CDR3 has 16 residues. The DNA for the CDR3 is TGTGCCAGCAGCGAGGGACTAGCGGGAGGCCAGGATGAGCAGTTCTTC. As protein: CASSEGLAGGQDEQFF.

CDR3 DNA: TGCGCCAGCAGCTTGGTTCGGTTCACAGTCCCAAACACCGGGGAGCTGTTTTTT. Residues: CASSLVRFTVPNTGELFF. This chain connects TRBV5-1 to TRBJ2-2; D not resolved. The CDR3 is 18 amino acids. Germline lookup yields CDR1 SGHRS and CDR2 YFSETQ. V lost 0 bases and J lost 2, with 17 bases in between.

V and J are TRBV10-3 and TRBJ1-2; D possibly corresponds to TRBD1 (6 bases). Germline lookup yields CDR1 ENHRY and CDR2 SYGVKD. The CDR3 extends over 13 amino acids. V lost 7 bases to trimming and J lost 6 bases, with 15 bases between them. In DNA form, the CDR3 reads TGTGCCATCAACCCTGGGGAGGGGGATGGCTACACCTTC. Amino acid sequence: CAINPGEGDGYTF.